This T cell receptor (beta chain) appears in the sequencing data of a study of cytomegalovirus exposure and HLA in healthy donors. Study observations and caveats: A few chains linked to CMV were shown in vitro to be specific for CMV antigens. Listed as cytomegalovirus-associated were approximately 160 TCR beta chains. The authors reported that TCR beta sequences could predict HLA-A and HLA-B alleles. These predictions were accurate for most subjects in the first cohort.

Points on this clone: Its antigen remains unknown.

The CDR3 sequence is 16 residues long. Germline V gene lookup returns CDR1 MDHEN and CDR2 SYDVKM. Trimming took 1 base from V and 2 from J, leaving 14 bases between them. The study ran its PCR with 60 Vbeta and 13 Jbeta primers. The table came from immunoSEQ multiplex PCR; TCRdb's copy has only in-frame clones and leaves some out. The data show around 120,000 clones, 60% to 85% seen once. Sequencing was performed on PBMCs. V and J are TRBV28 and TRBJ1-2; unclear D gene. The sequence derives from a woman in her thirties in good health and CMV-seropositive. The CDR3 sequence: CASSLSTGSLNYGYTF. The CDR3 nucleotides are TGTGCCAGCAGTTTATCTACCGGGAGTCTGAACTATGGCTACACCTTC.